These T cell receptor beta chains were read from a single sample in a study of T-cell reconstitution after alpha-beta-depleted transplantation in children. TCRdb called the PCR reads again in MiXCR, with one record for every CDR3 protein. This sample has approximately 200,000 distinct CDR3 sequences, with just over 14% found just once. The sequencing used PBMCs from the stem cell graft donor, collected from the stem cell graft. The source is a human donor who donated a stem cell graft to a child with acute lymphoblastic leukemia. CDR3s include the opening cysteine and the closing phenylalanine or tryptophan.

>TRBV29-1
CSVDFIRGPYGYTF
>TRBV11-3
CASSPRSGLAYEQFF
>TRBV12-3/TRBV12-4
CASRREVTEAFF
>TRBV7-2
CASSYGDGYTF
>TRBV7-9
CASSLEADYEQYF
>TRBV5-1
CASSLTSGNSGTQYF
>TRBV12-3/TRBV12-4
CASSQQAGGRDNEQFF
>TRBV28
CASSRDRGVGSEQFF
>TRBV27
CASRLQGVGEQYF
>TRBV5-1
CASSKASTDTQYF
>TRBV29-1
CSVRAGDTQYF
>TRBV5-1
CASRVDRDQPQHF
>TRBV12-3/TRBV12-4
CASSWQGHTPQHF
>TRBV27
CASSGTGEGTDTQYF
>TRBV12-3/TRBV12-4
CASRPGRGNGNTEAFF
>TRBV5-5
CASSPKSGVSDYGYTF
>TRBV12-3/TRBV12-4
CASRSGTHNEQFF
>TRBV28
CASSLWEINYGYIF
>TRBV5-1
CASSPGLFSGANVLTF
>TRBV12-3/TRBV12-4
CASSFQKLAGAYNEQFF
>TRBV7-2
CASSDGGTGFQETQYF
>TRBV7-2
CASSLAGTRRRETQYF
>TRBV29-1
CSVVPSGNNEQFF
>TRBV25-1
CASSDQGANTEAFF
>TRBV12-3/TRBV12-4
CASTHVSNSYNEQFF
>TRBV29-1
CSVGGLEGSYNEQFF
>TRBV5-1
CASSQSTGDAYEQYF
>TRBV19
CASSIRGTENNQPQHF
>TRBV6-5
CASSYQGDYNSPLHF
>TRBV6-5
CASSTARDSSEAFF
>TRBV20-1
CSASGGARGNTIYF
>TRBV5-5
CASSRGSSEYNEQFF
>TRBV27
CASSLRTGVQETQYF
>TRBV3-1
CASSQGPGSKDTQYF
>TRBV12-3/TRBV12-4
CATVLVGSTEAFF
>TRBV5-1
CASSLDEGDGYEQYF
>TRBV11-1
CASSLRIDDTEAFF
>TRBV5-1
CASSLAVGQRTEAFF
>TRBV12-3/TRBV12-4
CASKLTGDSNEQFF
>TRBV10-2
CASSDTSGSSYEQYF
>TRBV5-1
CASSFQGYGTGDTGELFF
>TRBV7-9
CASSLGFGIEQFF
>TRBV20-1
CSARDGIGAGYNEQFF
>TRBV12-3/TRBV12-4
CASSLGRAGQPQHF
>TRBV12-3/TRBV12-4
CASSLGTTDNEQFF
>TRBV7-8
CASSLIVAGTPGETQYF
>TRBV20-1
CSAHPGPRGNQPQHF
>TRBV7-9
CASSLLAGGYEQFF
>TRBV7-7
CASSSYPAGDSYEQYF
>TRBV29-1
CSVGQTGELFF
>TRBV5-5
CASSLEAVASEAFF
>TRBV11-2
CASSEGQTSDQPQHF
>TRBV11-2
CASSSKTRGRSGELFF